A single sample is the source of the 26 T cell receptor beta chains below, sequenced in a study of response to subunit inactivated influenza vaccine. MiXCR, applied by TCRdb to the RT-PCR reads, yields one record per CDR3 protein. The sample includes hundreds of thousands of distinct CDR3 sequences, approximately 15% of them seen just once. Source: PBMCs from blood, taken 14 to 15 days before vaccination. The source of these receptors is a man in his forties or fifties who received an inactivated influenza vaccine.

In regard to this clonotype: The junction shows a germline mismatch at one end, possibly a read error. V and J are TRBV4-3 and TRBJ2-7; 7 nucleotides align to TRBD2. Germline lookup yields CDR1 LGHNA and CDR2 YSLEER. The CDR3 is made up of 14 amino acids. This CDR3 reads CASSQGVSGPSMNF. CDR3 bases: TGCGCCAGCAGCCAAGGGGTTAGCGGGCCAAGCATGAACTTC.

This clonotype has more than one count but fewer than ten. The chain has TRBV29-1 and TRBJ1-2; 7 bases fit TRBD1. CDR3 length equals 12 residues. Germline CDR1 is SQVTM and CDR2 is ANQGSEA. The trim removed 5 bases at V and 2 bases at J, leaving 2 bases unmatched. The CDR3 region is CSVRDSNYGYTF. DNA for the CDR3: TGCAGCGTTCGGGACAGCAACTATGGCTACACCTTC.

This clonotype was seen many times. The V and J genes are TRBV10-3 and TRBJ1-2; 11 nucleotides match TRBD1. Germline V gene lookup returns CDR1 ENHRY and CDR2 SYGVKD. This CDR3 is 13 amino acids long. V shed 5 bases, J shed 7 bases, and the junction held 3 bases outside the gene matches. CDR3 in DNA: TGTGCCATCAGTCCCGGGACAGGGGGTGGCTACACCTTC. Amino acid sequence: CAISPGTGGGYTF.

There are many counts of this clonotype. This chain connects TRBV12-3 or TRBV12-4 to TRBJ2-5; no definite D call. CDR3 length: 12 residues. V was pared by 8 bases and J by 2 bases, with 9 bases between. CDR3 amino acids: CASSQPQETQYF. CDR3 DNA: TGTGCCAGCTCACAGCCTCAAGAGACCCAGTACTTC.

This clonotype has a handful of counts. The chain employs TRBV24-1 and TRBJ2-2, with a possible D match to TRBD2 (6 bases). The CDR3 loop spans 16 amino acids. V was clipped by 1 base and J by 5 bases, with 13 bases between them. Germline CDR1 KGHDR, CDR2 SFDVKD. Here the CDR3 DNA reads TGTGCCACCAGTGATTTAGGAGGGATGAGGACCGGGGAGCTGTTTTTT. This translates into CATSDLGGMRTGELFF.

The chain links TRBV10-2 to TRBJ2-5; 8 bases match TRBD1. CDR1 and CDR2 (germline): WSHSY, SAAADI. V shed 3 bases, J shed 4 bases, and the junction held 4 bases outside the gene matches. This CDR3 is built from 14 residues. CDR3 nucleotides: TGCGCCAGCAGTGAACCAGGGGGCTTAGAGACCCAGTACTTC. Its translation is CASSEPGGLETQYF.

V gene TRBV7-2 combines with J gene TRBJ2-5; D might be TRBD1 (5 bases). Per germline, CDR1 SGHTA and CDR2 FQGNSA. With 3 bases removed from V and 3 bases from J, the gap between germline ends came to 11 bases. The CDR3 has 14 amino acids. The CDR3 coding sequence is TGTGCCAGCAGCTTCGCAGGGTATGAAGAGACCCAGTACTTC. Translated, it gives CASSFAGYEETQYF.

This rearrangement joins TRBV20-1 to TRBJ2-5; 10 positions match TRBD2. Unmatched junction bases numbered 14, after V lost 5 bases and J lost 2 bases. CDR1 and CDR2 (germline): DFQATT, SNEGSKA (reference sequence). The CDR3 contains 17 residues. The CDR3 DNA sequence: TGCAGTGCTCGGGACTCTAAGCGGGGGGGCGTTCAAGAGACCCAGTACTTC. It specifies CSARDSKRGGVQETQYF.

The CDR3 is CSARTSGSLTGELFF. In DNA form, the CDR3 reads TGCAGTGCTCGGACTAGCGGGAGTCTAACCGGGGAGCTGTTTTTT. The chain recombines TRBV20-1 with TRBJ2-2, with 13 positions matching TRBD2. CDR1 DFQATT and CDR2 SNEGSKA come from the germline V gene (reference sequence). The CDR3 consists of 15 residues. J was trimmed by 5 bases and V by 5 bases; bases with no gene match: 5.

Ten or more counts support this clonotype. The chain couples TRBV5-1 to TRBJ2-1; 11 bases map to TRBD2. Germline assignment: CDR1 SGHRS and CDR2 YFSETQ. After removal of 0 bases from V and 7 bases from J, the junction contained 9 bases not matched to a gene. This CDR3 is 17 amino acids long. CDR3 DNA: TGCGCCAGCAGCTTGGCGGGACTAGCGGACCTTGGTAATGAGCAGTTCTTC. This sequence encodes CASSLAGLADLGNEQFF.

This clonotype was seen ten or more times. The genes are TRBV20-1 and TRBJ2-5; 7 bases agree with TRBD2. Trimming cost V 4 bases and J 5 bases; bases outside gene matches: 7. The CDR3 length is 13 residues. CDR1 is DFQATT and CDR2 is SNEGSKA in the germline V gene (reference sequence). In DNA form, the CDR3 reads TGCAGTGCTAATTCGGGGGGTACGGAGACCCAGTACTTC. Protein: CSANSGGTETQYF.

This chain connects TRBV29-1 to TRBJ1-1; maybe TRBD1 (5 bases). Between the trimmed V and J ends, which lost 4 bases and 1 base, there was a span of 13 bases. This CDR3 comprises 14 residues. CDR1 and CDR2 from the germline V gene are SQVTM and ANQGSEA. This CDR3 is CSVAPLDTNTEAFF. The DNA for the CDR3 is TGCAGCGTTGCGCCGCTGGACACGAACACTGAAGCTTTCTTT.

The chain is built from TRBV20-1 and TRBJ2-3, with no clear D. This CDR3 region has 14 residues. Germline assignment: CDR1 DFQATT and CDR2 SNEGSKA (reference sequence). V gave up 5 bases and J gave up 0 bases, with 12 bases separating them. CDR3 sequence: CSAADSTSTDTQYF. In DNA form, the CDR3 reads TGCAGTGCTGCCGACTCGACTAGCACAGATACGCAGTATTTT.

This clonotype occurred a few times. The V call is TRBV6-5, the J call TRBJ2-7; weak D call: TRBD1 (5 bases). Looked up from germline, CDR1 is MNHEY and CDR2 is SVGAGI. This CDR3 is 15 amino acids long. The germline V and J ends were trimmed by 1 base and 4 bases, with 14 bases remaining between them. CDR3: CASSYFGQGIYEQYF. The CDR3 DNA follows: TGTGCCAGCAGTTACTTTGGGCAGGGAATATACGAGCAGTACTTC.

The CDR3 DNA follows: TGCAGTGCCCAGGGGACTAGCGGGAGGGCGGAGACCCAGTACTTC. Protein: CSAQGTSGRAETQYF. The V and J genes are TRBV20-1 and TRBJ2-5, with TRBD2 identical over 16 bases. This CDR3 is 15 amino acids long. Germline loops: CDR1 DFQATT, CDR2 SNEGSKA (reference sequence). Trimming removed 6 bases from V and 5 bases from J; junction bases left unmatched: 6.

V gene TRBV15 combines with J gene TRBJ2-5; D may be TRBD1 (6 bases). CDR1 LNHNV and CDR2 YYDKDF come from the germline V gene (reference sequence). The CDR3 has 15 amino acids. Deletions cut 0 bases from V and 2 bases from J, with 10 bases between. The CDR3 protein is CATSRDFTGQETQYF. CDR3 bases: TGTGCCACCAGCAGAGATTTTACAGGGCAAGAGACCCAGTACTTC.

This chain uses TRBV5-6 with TRBJ1-1; unclear D gene. The V gene lost 0 bases and the J gene lost 11 bases, with 14 bases spanning the gap. The CDR3 runs to 13 residues. The germline gives CDR1 SGHDT, CDR2 YYEEEE. The CDR3 sequence is CASSLVEAKEAFF. In DNA, the CDR3 is TGTGCCAGCAGCTTGGTAGAGGCGAAAGAGGCTTTCTTT.

This clonotype was found many times. The genes are TRBV6-1 and TRBJ2-5, with D perhaps TRBD2 (5 bases). Germline V gene lookup returns CDR1 MNHNS and CDR2 SASEGT. With 5 bases removed from V and 1 base from J, the gap between germline ends came to 17 bases. CDR3 length equals 16 residues. CDR3 protein: CASSSGPSDLQETQYF. Written as DNA, the CDR3 is TGTGCCAGCAGTAGCGGTCCTTCAGACCTCCAAGAGACCCAGTACTTC.

This clonotype was seen ten or more times. The chain links TRBV28 to TRBJ1-1; the D gene is possibly TRBD1 (6 bases). Trimming removed 6 bases from V and 3 bases from J, with 14 bases in between. Germline lookup yields CDR1 MDHEN and CDR2 SYDVKM. This CDR3 spans 14 amino acids. Here the CDR3 DNA reads TGTGCCAGCAGCGGTGGGGGGCTGGACACTGAAGCTTTCTTT. This codes for CASSGGGLDTEAFF.

This clonotype occurred a few times. This chain joins TRBV20-1 and TRBJ2-1, with 12 positions matching TRBD2. CDR1 is DFQATT, CDR2 SNEGSKA, per germline (reference sequence). V lost 1 base, J lost 5 bases, and 3 bases stayed unmatched. This CDR3 is built from 15 residues. CDR3: CSARGLAGADNEQFF. The CDR3, as DNA: TGCAGTGCTAGAGGACTAGCGGGAGCAGACAATGAGCAGTTCTTC.

This clonotype has just a few counts. This chain uses TRBV12-3 or TRBV12-4 with TRBJ1-2; the D gene is possibly TRBD1 (6 bases). V lost 1 base, J lost 8 bases, and 17 bases lay in between. This CDR3 has 15 amino acids. The CDR3 nucleotides are TGTGCCAGCAGTTTAGAAATGGGACAATTAGGAGGCTACACCTTC. Translating gives CASSLEMGQLGGYTF.

The chain combines TRBV6-5 with TRBJ2-1; D is undetermined. V was trimmed by 5 bases and J by 2 bases, leaving 19 bases between them. CDR1 MNHEY and CDR2 SVGAGI come from the germline V gene. This CDR3 region has 17 residues. The CDR3 sequence: CASSHGRSPRAYNEQFF. CDR3 bases: TGTGCCAGCAGTCACGGACGGAGTCCGAGAGCCTACAATGAGCAGTTCTTC.

The J gene is TRBJ2-2, the V gene TRBV6-5, with D possibly TRBD2 on 7 matching bases. Germline V gene data show CDR1 as MNHEY and CDR2 as SVGAGI. This CDR3 has 17 residues. V dropped 0 bases and J dropped 3 bases, with 14 bases sitting between them. CDR3 nucleotides: TGTGCCAGCAGTTACTCCGGGGAGGGGGGAGACACCGGGGAGCTGTTTTTT. Protein: CASSYSGEGGDTGELFF.

The chain combines TRBV25-1 with TRBJ2-3, with TRBD2 matching 7 bases. Germline-derived CDR1 and CDR2 are MGHDK and SYGVNS. Trimming at V came to 3 bases and at J to 2 bases, leaving 5 bases not matched to a gene. The CDR3 loop spans 15 amino acids. The CDR3 DNA follows: TGTGCCAGCAGTGACCTAGCGGAGTACACAGATACGCAGTATTTT. Translating gives CASSDLAEYTDTQYF.

This clonotype has ten or more counts. The CDR3 spells CASSQATDYGYTF. The DNA for the CDR3 is TGCGCCAGCAGCCAAGCCACCGACTATGGCTACACCTTC. The chain has TRBV4-3 and TRBJ1-2; D gene ambiguous. Germline lookup yields CDR1 LGHNA and CDR2 YSLEER. Trimming took 1 base from V and 3 from J, leaving 6 bases between them. The CDR3 extends over 13 amino acids.

This clonotype showed up just a few times. This sequence joins TRBV14 and TRBJ2-2; tentative D call: TRBD1 (6 bases). Deletions cut 4 bases from V and 4 bases from J, with 10 bases between. The CDR3 sequence is 14 residues long. The germline gives CDR1 SGHDN, CDR2 FVKESK. This CDR3 reads CASSRHRVTGELFF. The CDR3 bases are TGTGCCAGCAGCCGCCACAGGGTCACCGGGGAGCTGTTTTTT. The whole variable domain, remainder taken from reference TRBV14 and TRBJ2-2, is EAGVTQFPSHSVIEKGQTVTLRCDPISGHDNLYWYRRVMGKEIKFLLHFVKESKQDESGMPNNRFLAERTGGTYSTLKVQPAELEDSGVYFCASSRHRVTGELFFGEGSRLTVL.